This record covers a single T cell receptor (beta chain). What it recognizes is unknown. No conserved phenylalanine or tryptophan is present at the end of the CDR3, so a read error is the likely explanation. The limits of the CDR3 on the DNA are not certain, so only TCRdb's listed CDR3 is given. Germline loops: CDR1 WSHSY, CDR2 SAAADI. The CDR3 is made up of 18 amino acids, end residues included. The sample belongs to a study of post-analysis software for immune sequencing data. At the level of the study: Relapsing-remitting, secondary progressive and progressive-relapsing forms of multiple sclerosis all featured among disease courses.

Included in the TCR beta cDNA libraries were unique molecular identifiers. The authors obtained approximately 540,000 cDNA molecules from approximately 1 to 10 million T cells. MiXCR, run by TCRdb on the PCR reads, gives a single entry per CDR3 protein. Among roughly 400,000 distinct CDR3 sequences listed, about 39% were seen once. Findings and limits, study-wide: TRBV5-6, TRBV5-1 and TRBV20-1 were among several TRBV segments more frequent in patients than controls. Among multiple sclerosis patients, normalized Chao1 diversity was significantly below that of controls.

Source material: blood. This rearrangement joins TRBV10-2 to TRBJ1-2; TRBD1 reflects the table's D call only, with no check against the DNA. The receptor was derived from a girl aged 2 to 10 with multiple sclerosis. The CDR3 loop is CVSSEGVWRKTGNYGYTC.